A selection of T cell receptor beta chains follows, all from one sample in a study of metastatic and nonmetastatic thyroid tumors. TCRdb re-analyzed the PCR reads using MiXCR. The data show 20,000 or so clones, about 23% seen once. Sequencing was performed on adjacent normal tissue. The receptors were sampled from a female donor with papillary thyroid cancer or a benign thyroid nodule (not recorded which). Some clones in this sample may be carry-over from other donors' samples. Each CDR3 is given with its conserved first and last residue.

J,V,CDR3
TRBJ2-7,TRBV7-9,CASSPQNYEQYF
TRBJ2-1,TRBV9,CASSVEGQGGNEQFF
TRBJ1-5,TRBV4-3,CASSQDGVINQLQHF
TRBJ2-5,TRBV20-1,CSARRDGQETQYF
TRBJ2-1,TRBV6-1,CASRGLALNEQFF
TRBJ2-5,TRBV11-3,CASSLAGETQYF
TRBJ2-2,TRBV2,CASSVGGNTGELFF
TRBJ2-1,TRBV3-1,CASRESGGLKNEQFF
TRBJ2-1,TRBV5-4,CASSGTSGRGGNEQFF
TRBJ2-2,TRBV16,CASSQAVRPTGELFF
TRBJ2-7,TRBV20-1,CSADGGGNYEQYF
TRBJ1-4,TRBV5-4,CASSINRGLDEKLFF
TRBJ2-7,TRBV12-3/TRBV12-4,CASSPEVGEQYF